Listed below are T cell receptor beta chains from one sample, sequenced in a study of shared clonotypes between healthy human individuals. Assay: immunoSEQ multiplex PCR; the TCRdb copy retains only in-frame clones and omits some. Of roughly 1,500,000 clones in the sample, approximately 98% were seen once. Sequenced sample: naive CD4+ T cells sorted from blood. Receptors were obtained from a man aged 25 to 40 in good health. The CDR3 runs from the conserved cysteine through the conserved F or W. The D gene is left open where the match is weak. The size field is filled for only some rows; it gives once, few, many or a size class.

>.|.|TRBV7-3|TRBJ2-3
CASRAASTDTQYF
TGTGCCAGCAGGGCAGCTAGCACAGATACGCAGTATTTT
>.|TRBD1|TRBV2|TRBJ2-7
CAGGQGIYEQYF
TGTGCCGGGGGACAGGGTATCTACGAGCAGTACTTC
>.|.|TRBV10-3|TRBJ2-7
CAFNHRTTWDEQYF
TGTGCCTTCAACCACCGGACTACCTGGGACGAGCAGTACTTC
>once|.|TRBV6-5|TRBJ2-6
CASSYFGAGANVLTF
TGTGCCAGCAGTTACTTCGGGGCCGGGGCCAACGTCCTGACTTTC
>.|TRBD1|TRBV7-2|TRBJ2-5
CASSRTGQGLRETQYF
TGTGCCAGCAGCAGGACCGGACAGGGTTTGAGGGAGACCCAGTACTTC
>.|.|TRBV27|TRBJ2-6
CASSLGRISGANVLTF
TGTGCCAGCAGTCTGGGACGGATCTCTGGGGCCAACGTCCTGACTTTC
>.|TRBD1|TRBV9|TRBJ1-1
CASSVVPEGATEAFF
TGTGCCAGCAGCGTAGTGCCGGAGGGGGCCACTGAAGCTTTCTTT
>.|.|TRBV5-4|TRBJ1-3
CASSSGHPDKGNTIYF
TGTGCCAGCAGCTCCGGACACCCAGATAAAGGAAACACCATATATTTT
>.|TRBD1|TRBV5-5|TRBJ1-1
CASSSGGTNTEAFF
TGTGCCAGCAGCTCAGGGGGAACTAACACTGAAGCTTTCTTT
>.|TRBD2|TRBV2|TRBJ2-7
CASAGTSGMAGKNYEQYF
TGTGCCAGTGCCGGGACTAGCGGGATGGCGGGGAAAAATTACGAGCAGTACTTC
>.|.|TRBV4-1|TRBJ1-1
CASSQDGPRNTEAFF
TGCGCCAGCAGCCAAGATGGGCCCAGGAACACTGAAGCTTTCTTT
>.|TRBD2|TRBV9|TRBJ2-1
CASSVANRRTGLAGDRAYNEQFF
TGTGCCAGCAGCGTAGCGAATCGTAGGACTGGACTAGCGGGAGACCGGGCATACAATGAGCAGTTCTTC
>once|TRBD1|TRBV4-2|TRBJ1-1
CASSTTDRYTEAFF
TGTGCCAGCAGCACGACGGACAGGTACACTGAAGCTTTCTTT
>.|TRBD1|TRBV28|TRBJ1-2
CASSSTGGSYGYTF
TGTGCCAGCAGCTCGACAGGGGGTAGCTATGGCTACACCTTC
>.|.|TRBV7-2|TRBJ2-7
CASSLGSDSYEQYF
TGTGCCAGCAGCTTAGGGAGTGACTCCTACGAGCAGTACTTC
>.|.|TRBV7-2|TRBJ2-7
CASRPPGALPYEQYF
TGTGCCAGCAGGCCCCCCGGGGCCTTACCCTACGAGCAGTACTTC
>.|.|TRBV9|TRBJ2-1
CASSVSGGPSYNEQFF
TGTGCCAGCAGCGTATCCGGCGGGCCGTCTTACAATGAGCAGTTCTTC
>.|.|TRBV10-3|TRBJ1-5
CAISESLGDQPQHF
TGTGCCATCAGTGAGTCATTAGGGGATCAGCCCCAGCATTTT
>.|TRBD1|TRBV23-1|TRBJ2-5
CASSQSKRTGWQETQYF
TGCGCCAGCAGTCAATCGAAGAGGACAGGGTGGCAAGAGACCCAGTACTTC
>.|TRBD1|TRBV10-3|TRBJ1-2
CAIGDRAFLGF
TGTGCCATCGGGGACAGGGCCTTCCTAGGCTTC
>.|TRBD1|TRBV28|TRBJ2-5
CASSSYRGPQETQYF
TGTGCCAGCAGTTCATACAGGGGCCCCCAAGAGACCCAGTACTTC
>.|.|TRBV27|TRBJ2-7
CASSLGIWGSSYEQYF
TGTGCCAGCAGTTTAGGAATTTGGGGCAGCTCCTACGAGCAGTACTTC
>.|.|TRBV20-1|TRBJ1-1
CSASGGEAFF
TGCAGTGCCTCGGGGGGTGAAGCTTTCTTT
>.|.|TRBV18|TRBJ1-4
CASSPSTTNEKLFF
TGTGCCAGCTCACCAAGTACAACTAATGAAAAACTGTTTTTT
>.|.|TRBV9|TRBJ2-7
CASSVDGESYEQYF
TGTGCCAGCAGCGTAGATGGAGAATCCTACGAGCAGTACTTC